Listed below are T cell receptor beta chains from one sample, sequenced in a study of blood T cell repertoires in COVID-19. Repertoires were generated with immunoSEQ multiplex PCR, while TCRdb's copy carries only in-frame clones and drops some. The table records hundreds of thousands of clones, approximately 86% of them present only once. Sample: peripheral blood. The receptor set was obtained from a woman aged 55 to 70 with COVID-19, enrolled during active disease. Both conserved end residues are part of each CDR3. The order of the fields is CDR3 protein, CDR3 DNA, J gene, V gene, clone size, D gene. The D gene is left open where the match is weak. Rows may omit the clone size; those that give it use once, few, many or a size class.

CDR3 protein: CAWSEGYSYEQYF
CDR3 DNA: TGTGCCTGGAGTGAGGGGTATTCCTACGAGCAGTACTTC
J gene: TRBJ2-7
V gene: TRBV30
clone size: NA
D gene: NA

CDR3 protein: CASSLKGKAYFRLAGGPWGHEQYF
CDR3 DNA: TGCGCCAGCAGCTTGAAGGGGAAGGCTTACTTTAGACTAGCGGGGGGGCCCTGGGGCCACGAGCAGTACTTC
J gene: TRBJ2-7
V gene: TRBV5-1
clone size: NA
D gene: TRBD2

CDR3 protein: CASSPDPGRVQFF
CDR3 DNA: TGTGCCAGCAGCCCAGACCCGGGGAGGGTGCAGTTCTTC
J gene: TRBJ2-1
V gene: TRBV7-9
clone size: NA
D gene: TRBD2

CDR3 protein: CASSPGQGLQPQHF
CDR3 DNA: TGTGCCAGTAGTCCCGGACAGGGATTACAGCCCCAGCATTTT
J gene: TRBJ1-5
V gene: TRBV19
clone size: NA
D gene: TRBD1

CDR3 protein: CAGKRQGMNTEAFF
CDR3 DNA: TGTGCCGGAAAAAGACAGGGCATGAACACTGAAGCTTTCTTT
J gene: TRBJ1-1
V gene: TRBV6-5
clone size: NA
D gene: TRBD1

CDR3 protein: CASSLDFRGSGYTF
CDR3 DNA: TGTGCCAGCAGCTTGGATTTCAGAGGGTCTGGCTACACCTTC
J gene: TRBJ1-2
V gene: TRBV7-2
clone size: NA
D gene: NA

CDR3 protein: CASSETRTGNQPQHF
CDR3 DNA: TGTGCCAGCAGTGAGACTAGGACAGGGAATCAGCCCCAGCATTTT
J gene: TRBJ1-5
V gene: TRBV25-1
clone size: NA
D gene: TRBD1

CDR3 protein: CARGGEGGRYSNQPQHF
CDR3 DNA: TGTGCCAGGGGAGGGGAAGGGGGACGGTATAGCAATCAGCCCCAGCATTTT
J gene: TRBJ1-5
V gene: TRBV27
clone size: NA
D gene: NA

CDR3 protein: CASSFRETQYF
CDR3 DNA: TGTGCCAGCAGTTTTCGGGAGACCCAGTACTTC
J gene: TRBJ2-5
V gene: TRBV12-3/TRBV12-4
clone size: NA
D gene: NA

CDR3 protein: CASRYTGARAGELFF
CDR3 DNA: TGTGCCAGCAGATATACAGGGGCGCGAGCCGGGGAGCTGTTTTTT
J gene: TRBJ2-2
V gene: TRBV7-2
clone size: NA
D gene: TRBD1

CDR3 protein: CASSLDPQTYEQYF
CDR3 DNA: TGTGCCAGCAGCTTAGATCCCCAGACCTACGAGCAGTACTTC
J gene: TRBJ2-7
V gene: TRBV7-2
clone size: once
D gene: NA

CDR3 protein: CASSWRGREGYTF
CDR3 DNA: TGTGCCAGCAGCTGGAGGGGGCGGGAAGGCTACACCTTC
J gene: TRBJ1-2
V gene: TRBV7-2
clone size: NA
D gene: TRBD1

CDR3 protein: CASSPSGGGADNEQFF
CDR3 DNA: TGTGCCAGCTCACCATCGGGCGGGGGGGCGGACAATGAGCAGTTCTTC
J gene: TRBJ2-1
V gene: TRBV18
clone size: NA
D gene: TRBD2

CDR3 protein: CASNRATNEKLFF
CDR3 DNA: TGTGCCAGCAATAGAGCAACTAATGAAAAACTGTTTTTT
J gene: TRBJ1-4
V gene: TRBV28
clone size: NA
D gene: NA

CDR3 protein: CASRWTGGNQPQHF
CDR3 DNA: TGTGCCAGCAGGTGGACAGGGGGGAATCAGCCCCAGCATTTT
J gene: TRBJ1-5
V gene: TRBV28
clone size: NA
D gene: TRBD1

CDR3 protein: CASSLVLGGGNTIYF
CDR3 DNA: TGCGCCAGCAGCTTGGTTCTGGGAGGGGGAAACACCATATATTTT
J gene: TRBJ1-3
V gene: TRBV5-1
clone size: NA
D gene: NA

CDR3 protein: CASSSGQGDYGYTF
CDR3 DNA: TGTGCCAGCAGTTCCGGACAGGGGGATTATGGCTACACCTTC
J gene: TRBJ1-2
V gene: TRBV2
clone size: NA
D gene: TRBD1

CDR3 protein: CASSIPGLAKDTQYF
CDR3 DNA: TGTGCCAGTAGTATTCCAGGACTAGCGAAAGATACGCAGTATTTT
J gene: TRBJ2-3
V gene: TRBV19
clone size: once
D gene: TRBD2

CDR3 protein: CASSLYGGVSYEQYF
CDR3 DNA: TGTGCCAGCAGTTTATATGGGGGGGTCTCCTACGAGCAGTACTTC
J gene: TRBJ2-7
V gene: TRBV27
clone size: NA
D gene: TRBD2

CDR3 protein: CASSYGQGNTEAFF
CDR3 DNA: TGTGCCAGCAGTTATGGACAGGGTAACACTGAAGCTTTCTTT
J gene: TRBJ1-1
V gene: TRBV5-4
clone size: NA
D gene: TRBD1

CDR3 protein: CASSFSGGVTGELFF
CDR3 DNA: TGTGCCAGCAGCTTTAGCGGGGGGGTGACCGGGGAGCTGTTTTTT
J gene: TRBJ2-2
V gene: TRBV11-2
clone size: NA
D gene: TRBD2

CDR3 protein: CAWSEGQFYGYTF
CDR3 DNA: TGTGCCTGGAGTGAGGGGCAGTTCTATGGCTACACCTTC
J gene: TRBJ1-2
V gene: TRBV30
clone size: once
D gene: NA

CDR3 protein: CARRERGRGTDYRSNQPQHF
CDR3 DNA: TGCGCCAGGAGAGAGAGAGGCAGGGGGACAGATTATAGGAGCAATCAGCCCCAGCATTTT
J gene: TRBJ1-5
V gene: TRBV10-1
clone size: NA
D gene: TRBD1

CDR3 protein: CATRDIHYGYTF
CDR3 DNA: TGTGCCACCAGGGACATTCACTATGGCTACACCTTC
J gene: TRBJ1-2
V gene: TRBV6-5
clone size: once
D gene: NA

CDR3 protein: CAIFRGAHYGYTF
CDR3 DNA: TGTGCCATCTTCCGGGGGGCCCACTATGGCTACACCTTC
J gene: TRBJ1-2
V gene: TRBV19
clone size: NA
D gene: NA

CDR3 protein: CASNGGRTDTQYF
CDR3 DNA: TGTGCCAGCAACGGGGGGCGCACAGATACGCAGTATTTT
J gene: TRBJ2-3
V gene: TRBV2
clone size: NA
D gene: NA

CDR3 protein: CASSIGSYYEETQYF
CDR3 DNA: TGTGCCAGTAGTATAGGATCCTATTATGAAGAGACCCAGTACTTC
J gene: TRBJ2-5
V gene: TRBV19
clone size: NA
D gene: NA

CDR3 protein: CAQATGDGYTF
CDR3 DNA: TGTGCACAAGCGACAGGGGATGGCTACACCTTC
J gene: TRBJ1-2
V gene: TRBV30
clone size: NA
D gene: TRBD1

CDR3 protein: CASSQDAGSGGYTF
CDR3 DNA: TGTGCCAGCAGCCAAGACGCAGGATCCGGTGGCTACACCTTC
J gene: TRBJ1-2
V gene: TRBV3-1/TRBV3-2
clone size: NA
D gene: NA

CDR3 protein: CASSTGGGPYEQYF
CDR3 DNA: TGTGCCAGCAGTACCGGTGGGGGCCCCTACGAGCAGTACTTC
J gene: TRBJ2-7
V gene: TRBV6-2/TRBV6-3
clone size: NA
D gene: NA

CDR3 protein: CASSTHLPTNEKLFF
CDR3 DNA: TGTGCCAGCTCGACACATCTCCCAACTAATGAAAAACTGTTTTTT
J gene: TRBJ1-4
V gene: TRBV18
clone size: NA
D gene: NA

CDR3 protein: CASSFGASGGNEQFF
CDR3 DNA: TGTGCCAGCAGCTTCGGGGCTAGCGGGGGGAATGAGCAGTTCTTC
J gene: TRBJ2-1
V gene: TRBV11-3
clone size: NA
D gene: TRBD2

CDR3 protein: CASSSDLSGDGNTIYF
CDR3 DNA: TGTGCCAGCAGCTCTGACCTCTCAGGCGATGGAAACACCATATATTTT
J gene: TRBJ1-3
V gene: TRBV5-6
clone size: NA
D gene: NA

CDR3 protein: CASSLGEGRTDTQYF
CDR3 DNA: TGTGCCAGCAGCTTAGGGGAGGGCCGCACAGATACGCAGTATTTT
J gene: TRBJ2-3
V gene: TRBV7-6
clone size: NA
D gene: TRBD2

CDR3 protein: CASTRGASYEQYF
CDR3 DNA: TGTGCCAGCACCCGGGGAGCATCCTACGAGCAGTACTTC
J gene: TRBJ2-7
V gene: TRBV5-5
clone size: NA
D gene: NA

CDR3 protein: CASRQGLNTEAFF
CDR3 DNA: TGTGCCAGCAGACAGGGGTTGAACACTGAAGCTTTCTTT
J gene: TRBJ1-1
V gene: TRBV5-6
clone size: NA
D gene: TRBD1

CDR3 protein: CASSFYGAPNYEQYF
CDR3 DNA: TGTGCCAGTAGTTTTTATGGGGCGCCCAACTACGAGCAGTACTTC
J gene: TRBJ2-7
V gene: TRBV19
clone size: few
D gene: NA

CDR3 protein: CAISESVSYNEQFF
CDR3 DNA: TGTGCCATCAGTGAGTCAGTCAGCTACAATGAGCAGTTCTTC
J gene: TRBJ2-1
V gene: TRBV10-3
clone size: few
D gene: NA

CDR3 protein: CASSLGQGAAGYTF
CDR3 DNA: TGTGCCAGCAGCTTAGGTCAGGGGGCGGCTGGCTACACCTTC
J gene: TRBJ1-2
V gene: TRBV7-9
clone size: NA
D gene: TRBD1

CDR3 protein: CSASSWGAGNQPQHF
CDR3 DNA: TGCAGTGCTAGTTCGTGGGGCGCCGGCAATCAGCCCCAGCATTTT
J gene: TRBJ1-5
V gene: TRBV20-1
clone size: NA
D gene: NA

CDR3 protein: CASSLNPDYYGYTF
CDR3 DNA: TGCGCCAGCAGCTTGAATCCAGATTACTATGGCTACACCTTC
J gene: TRBJ1-2
V gene: TRBV5-1
clone size: NA
D gene: NA